The 8 T cell receptor beta chains in this list originate from one sample, sequenced in a study of shared clonotypes between healthy human individuals (dated by TCRdb to about 2020). Preparation of the library involved the immunoSEQ multiplex PCR assay. In TCRdb, the immuneACCESS table is reduced to in-frame sequences with V and J assigned. These tables do not hold every clone; where another copy was compared, an unresolved V gene accounts for under half, and the others remain unexplained. The sample table holds millions of clones, of which 85% to 95% were seen once. The top ten hold 0.1% to 0.15% of the sample. Sequencing input: naive CD4+ T cells sorted from blood. What this sample's cell subset or site label stands for: CD45RA+ positively selected. These TCRs come from a man aged 18 to 29 in good health.

This clone was detected only once. The rearrangement joins TRBV6-5 to TRBJ1-3; perhaps TRBD1 as D (5 bases). Per the germline V gene, CDR1 is MNHEY and CDR2 is SVGAGI. CDR3 length: 16 residues. V shed 2 bases and J shed 0 bases, with 11 bases lying between them. The CDR3 loop is CASSYRGGDSGNTIYF. As DNA, the CDR3 is TGTGCCAGCAGTTACCGGGGCGGGGACTCTGGAAACACCATATATTTT.

Written as DNA, the CDR3 is TGTGCCAGCAGTGACCCCAGCGGGGATGAGCAGTTCTTC. Protein product: CASSDPSGDEQFF. The V gene is TRBV25-1, the J gene TRBJ2-1; 7 bases line up with TRBD2. V lost 3 bases and J lost 8; bases outside the gene matches: 4. The CDR3 spans 13 residues. Germline values: CDR1 MGHDK, CDR2 SYGVNS. Variable domain in full (rest from reference TRBV25-1 and TRBJ2-1): EADIYQTPRYLVIGTGKKITLECSQTMGHDKMYWYQQDPGMELHLIHYSYGVNSTEKGDLSSESTVSRIRTEHFPLTLESARPSHTSQYLCASSDPSGDEQFFGPGTRLTVL.

This clone was counted a single time. The V and J genes are TRBV21-1 and TRBJ2-2. TRBV21-1 is shown as a pseudogene. This CDR3 is 15 amino acids long. The chain's CDR3 is CASSKRQSWDGELFF. Here the CDR3 DNA reads TGTGCCAGCAGCAAACGGCAATCCTGGGACGGGGAGCTGTTTTTT.

This clone has a single count. The chain's CDR3 is CATSRTNMGSSYNEQFF. CDR3 nucleotides: TGTGCCACCAGCAGAACAAACATGGGATCCTCCTACAATGAGCAGTTCTTC. The J gene is TRBJ2-1, the V gene TRBV15, with unresolved D. The germline V gene encodes CDR1 LNHNV and CDR2 YYDKDF (reference sequence). The V end was cut by 2 bases, the J end by 0 bases, with 14 bases between. This CDR3 is built from 17 residues.

The chain carries TRBV5-4 and TRBJ1-6; 9 bases line up with TRBD1. V shed 1 base and J 7 bases; nucleotides not matched to a gene: 9. CDR3 size: 17 residues. The germline CDR1 and CDR2 sequences are SGHNT and YYREEE (reference sequence). CDR3 DNA sequence: TGTGCCAGCAGCTTGCGAGCGTCGGACAGGGGAAATTCACCCCTCCACTTT. Translated, it gives CASSLRASDRGNSPLHF.

The V call is TRBV6-1, the J call TRBJ2-7, with 9 bases identical to TRBD2. Per germline, CDR1 MNHNS and CDR2 SASEGT. J gave up 3 bases and V 2 bases, and 8 bases lay outside the gene matches. This CDR3 comprises 16 residues. CDR3 sequence: CASSERGGGAVYEQYF. CDR3 sequence (DNA): TGTGCCAGCAGTGAACGTGGCGGGGGGGCAGTCTACGAGCAGTACTTC.

The V and J genes are TRBV7-2 and TRBJ2-1; perhaps TRBD2 as D (5 bases). The CDR3 consists of 14 residues. Germline V gives CDR1 SGHTA, CDR2 FQGNSA. Trimming pared 0 bases from V and 7 bases from J, leaving 10 bases between. CDR3 region: CASSLAGVVNEQFF. The DNA for the CDR3 is TGTGCCAGCAGCTTAGCGGGAGTAGTTAATGAGCAGTTCTTC.

This chain joins TRBV10-3 and TRBJ2-3; 8 positions match TRBD1. CDR3 length equals 19 residues. V trimming: 3 bases; J trimming: 8 bases; junction bases outside the gene matches: 22. Germline V gene sequence: CDR1 ENHRY, CDR2 SYGVKD. CDR3 in DNA: TGTGCCATCAGTGATTTAATTCAGGACCGGGACAGGCGGGGCTTTACGCAGTATTTT. As protein: CAISDLIQDRDRRGFTQYF.